This T cell receptor beta chain was identified during a study of shared clonotypes between healthy human individuals. Assay used: immunoSEQ multiplex PCR; TCRdb lists only in-frame clones, some missing. The profile shows fewer than 400,000 clones, over 65% of them singletons. Germline trimming cut 7 bases from V and 4 bases from J; bases unmatched to any gene: 21. Looked up from germline, CDR1 is SGHVS and CDR2 is FQNEAQ. The CDR3 spans 19 residues. V gene TRBV7-8 combines with J gene TRBJ2-1, with 8 bases identical to TRBD2. The receptor comes from a man aged 25 to 40 in good health. The specimen was memory CD4+ T cells sorted from blood. As to subset: CD45RA-negative fraction. CDR3 nucleotides: TGTGCCAGCACCAATTCCCCAGCGGGAGTCTTTCCCGTATACAATGAGCAGTTCTTC. This sequence encodes CASTNSPAGVFPVYNEQFF.